This T cell receptor (beta chain) comes out of a study of CD8+ T cells in alopecia areata. Germline V gene sequence: CDR1 SNHLY, CDR2 FYNNEI. Trimming removed 8 bases at V and 1 base at J, with 9 bases between. The CDR3 extends over 13 amino acids. The sequencing template was cDNA reverse transcribed from extracted RNA. Clones were read by immunoSEQ multiplex PCR, and TCRdb kept only the in-frame ones, dropping some. This sample has 150,000 or so clones, with 55% found just once. The sample holds a few counts of this clone. Sequencing was done on a sample of CD4+ T cells sorted from blood. J is TRBJ2-1 and V is TRBV2; D is uncertain. This TCR was sampled from a human donor in good health. This chain's CDR3 is CASQASSYNEQFF. The CDR3 DNA follows: TGTGCCAGCCAGGCATCGTCCTACAATGAGCAGTTCTTC.